This entry describes one TCR beta chain. Its specificity is unknown. MiXCR, applied by TCRdb to the 5' RACE reads, yields one record per CDR3 protein. The data show a few thousand distinct CDR3 sequences, roughly 60% seen once. Study-level points and caveats: The TCR gene usage of tumor memory CD4+ T cells clustered together with blood and lymph node memory CD4+ cells and with lymph node naive CD4+ cells. Greatest tumor Treg TCR overlap was with tumor naive CD4+ cells.

Germline V gene data show CDR1 as MGHDK and CDR2 as SYGVNS. The V gene end was trimmed by 6 bases and the J gene end by 3 bases; junction bases not matched to a gene: 11. CDR3 length: 16 residues. This receptor was identified in a female donor with breast cancer. Material for sequencing was naive CD4+ T cells sorted from blood. Subset meaning: naive CD4+ T cells, CD4+CD45RA+CD25-. J is TRBJ2-7 and V is TRBV25-1; 10 bases are a match to TRBD2. The CDR3 here is CASRTRGTSGNYEQYF. The DNA of the CDR3 is TGTGCCAGCAGGACCCGTGGCACTAGCGGGAACTACGAGCAGTACTTC.